These T cell receptor beta chains were read from a single sample in a study of response to subunit inactivated influenza vaccine. TCRdb independently ran MiXCR on the RT-PCR reads; one entry per CDR3 protein. This table holds 590,000 or so distinct CDR3 sequences, approximately 15% found once. The source was PBMCs from blood, collected approximately 15 days before vaccination. The receptors originated from a man in his forties or fifties who received an inactivated influenza vaccine. CDR3s include the opening cysteine and the closing phenylalanine or tryptophan. D genes are given only for firm matches. Expanded clones are given a class, and other clones once, few, many or no size at all.

TRBV4-3,TRBJ2-5,.,few,CASSQDLHSQETQYF,TGCGCCAGCAGCCAAGATCTGCACAGCCAAGAGACCCAGTACTTC
TRBV5-3,TRBJ2-1,.,.,CAMSLAGGTEQFF,TGTGCCATGAGCTTGGCCGGGGGTACTGAGCAGTTCTTC
TRBV28,TRBJ1-2,.,.,CASSITGTLRGYTF,TGTGCCAGCAGCATAACCGGGACGCTTCGGGGCTACACCTTC
TRBV7-9,TRBJ2-1,TRBD2,few,CASRMTSGGLYNEQFF,TGTGCCAGCAGAATGACTAGCGGGGGGCTCTACAATGAGCAGTTCTTC
TRBV5-1,TRBJ2-1,TRBD2,many,CASSLGAGGWSSYNEQFF,TGCGCCAGCAGCTTAGGGGCGGGAGGGTGGAGCTCCTACAATGAGCAGTTCTTC
TRBV4-3,TRBJ1-6,.,few,CASSPSKGMTLHF,TGCGCCAGCAGCCCAAGCAAGGGGATGACCCTCCACTTT
TRBV12-3/TRBV12-4,TRBJ2-5,.,many,CASSLGLETQYF,TGTGCCTCGAGCCTGGGACTAGAGACCCAGTACTTC
TRBV20-1,TRBJ2-2,TRBD2,.,CSASVAGGPRGTGELFF,TGCAGTGCTAGTGTAGCGGGAGGGCCGCGGGGCACCGGGGAGCTGTTTTTT
TRBV3-1,TRBJ2-3,TRBD2,.,CASSQVGSGGSTDTQYF,TGTGCCAGCAGCCAAGTAGGTAGCGGGGGGTCCACAGATACGCAGTATTTT
TRBV3-1,TRBJ2-5,.,.,CASSQVQRRGGPRETQYF,TGTGCCAGCAGCCAAGTCCAGCGGAGGGGCGGTCCAAGAGAGACCCAGTACTTC
TRBV7-2,TRBJ1-2,TRBD1,.,CASSFGTGQFHGYTF,TGTGCCAGCAGCTTCGGCACGGGACAGTTCCATGGCTACACCTTC
TRBV29-1,TRBJ2-7,.,many,CSVGPSTAYEQYF,TGCAGCGTGGGTCCGTCCACCGCCTACGAGCAGTACTTC
TRBV7-2,TRBJ2-1,TRBD2,.,CASSFLAGPPYNEQFF,TGTGCCAGCAGCTTCTTAGCGGGCCCCCCCTACAATGAGCAGTTCTTC
TRBV29-1,TRBJ2-7,TRBD1,.,CSASGVGQGGPYEQYF,TGCAGCGCCAGCGGCGTTGGACAGGGAGGCCCCTACGAGCAGTACTTC
TRBV6-2/TRBV6-3,TRBJ2-3,.,few,CASSYRDTWESWSTDTQYF,TGTGCCAGCAGTTACAGGGACACCTGGGAGTCTTGGAGCACAGATACGCAGTATTTT
TRBV30,TRBJ2-5,.,.,CAWSVVRGTNQETQYF,TGTGCCTGGAGTGTAGTTCGGGGGACCAACCAAGAGACCCAGTACTTC
TRBV20-1,TRBJ2-5,TRBD1,few,CSASEGARQETQYF,TGCAGTGCTAGCGAGGGGGCTAGACAAGAGACCCAGTACTTC
TRBV10-2,TRBJ2-2,.,.,CASNTGPGELFF,TGCGCCAGCAACACGGGACCCGGGGAGCTGTTTTTT
TRBV12-3/TRBV12-4,TRBJ1-1,.,many,CASSLGVGTEAFF,TGTGCCAGCAGTTTAGGTGTGGGCACTGAAGCTTTCTTT
TRBV4-1,TRBJ2-5,TRBD2,few,CASSQRVAGGPVFQETQYF,TGCGCCAGCAGCCAAAGGGTGGCGGGAGGTCCCGTTTTCCAAGAGACCCAGTACTTC
TRBV7-8,TRBJ2-5,TRBD1,few,CASSQRTGGGETQYF,TGTGCCAGCAGCCAAAGGACAGGGGGCGGTGAGACCCAGTACTTC
TRBV7-8,TRBJ1-1,.,few,CASSLVTGRTEAFF,TGTGCCAGCAGCTTAGTCACAGGGCGCACTGAAGCTTTCTTT
TRBV28,TRBJ2-3,.,many,CASSFLGQFDTQYF,TGTGCCAGCAGTTTTCTCGGACAGTTCGATACGCAGTATTTT
TRBV29-1,TRBJ2-3,.,few,CSAWTTGVPDTQYF,TGCAGCGCCTGGACGACGGGGGTGCCAGATACGCAGTATTTT
TRBV9,TRBJ2-3,.,.,CASSVSSTDRQYF,TGTGCCAGCAGCGTAAGCAGCACAGATAGGCAGTATTTT
TRBV5-1,TRBJ1-1,TRBD1,few,CASSFQQGMNTEAFF,TGCGCCAGCAGCTTCCAACAGGGGATGAACACTGAAGCTTTCTTT
TRBV29-1,TRBJ2-5,.,.,CSVVFRGRTQYF,TGCAGCGTTGTATTTAGGGGCAGGACCCAGTACTTC
TRBV10-3,TRBJ2-1,TRBD2,few,CAISESTGRGPDNEQFF,TGTGCCATCAGTGAGTCGACTGGGAGGGGTCCCGACAATGAGCAGTTCTTC
TRBV12-3/TRBV12-4,TRBJ2-7,TRBD1,.,CASSIRDRAFYEQYF,TGTGCCAGCAGTATCCGGGACAGAGCCTTCTACGAGCAGTACTTC
TRBV29-1,TRBJ2-1,.,.,CSVGEKYNEQFF,TGCAGCGTTGGGGAGAAGTACAATGAGCAGTTCTTC
TRBV29-1,TRBJ2-7,TRBD1,many,CSVGARGLHSYEQYF,TGCAGCGTTGGCGCGAGGGGGCTGCATTCCTACGAGCAGTACTTC
TRBV4-2,TRBJ2-5,TRBD2,.,CASSPRGSFAEETQYF,TGTGCCAGCAGCCCGCGGGGGAGTTTTGCGGAAGAGACCCAGTACTTC
TRBV20-1,TRBJ2-3,.,few,CSASKSGTDTQYF,TGCAGTGCTAGTAAAAGCGGCACAGATACGCAGTATTTT
TRBV10-3,TRBJ1-2,TRBD1,.,CAIKPGQGDYGYTF,TGTGCCATCAAGCCGGGACAGGGTGATTATGGCTACACCTTC
TRBV4-2,TRBJ1-5,.,.,CASSQAQTGQPQHF,TGTGCCAGCAGCCAAGCCCAAACAGGGCAGCCCCAGCATTTT
TRBV7-6,TRBJ2-1,.,.,CASSAASNEQFF,TGTGCCAGCAGCGCGGCCAGCAATGAGCAGTTCTTC
TRBV6-2/TRBV6-3,TRBJ1-1,TRBD1,.,CASSYSTQGENTEAFF,TGTGCCAGCAGTTACTCGACCCAGGGGGAGAACACTGAAGCTTTCTTT
TRBV7-2,TRBJ2-7,.,many,CASSLQGFEQYF,TGTGCCAGCAGCTTACAGGGTTTTGAGCAGTACTTC
TRBV5-5,TRBJ2-7,.,.,CASSNELYEQYF,TGTGCCAGCAGCAATGAACTCTACGAGCAGTACTTC
TRBV7-8,TRBJ2-6,.,few,CASSLIRGARSGANVLTF,TGTGCCAGCAGCTTGATTCGGGGGGCCCGCTCTGGGGCCAACGTCCTGACTTTC
TRBV14,TRBJ2-5,TRBD2,many,CASSQVASGGLREETQYF,TGTGCCAGCAGCCAAGTCGCTAGCGGGGGCCTTCGAGAGGAGACCCAGTACTTC
TRBV20-1,TRBJ2-3,TRBD2,.,CSARVLAGGSTDTQYF,TGCAGTGCTAGGGTACTAGCGGGGGGATCCACAGATACGCAGTATTTT
TRBV7-2,TRBJ2-7,.,many,CASSFGFGGYEQYF,TGTGCCAGCAGCTTTGGTTTTGGGGGGTACGAGCAGTACTTC
TRBV6-5,TRBJ2-5,.,many,CASIWDTLLQETQYF,TGTGCCAGCATTTGGGACACTCTTTTGCAAGAGACCCAGTACTTC
TRBV7-2,TRBJ2-7,.,.,CASSLAVRAEQYF,TGTGCCAGCAGCTTAGCGGTGCGGGCCGAGCAGTACTTC
TRBV7-2,TRBJ2-1,.,.,CASSLSINGGAEQFF,TGTGCCAGCAGCTTAAGTATTAACGGGGGCGCTGAGCAGTTCTTC
TRBV7-9,TRBJ1-5,.,few,CASRRSRYDSNQPQHF,TGTGCCAGCAGGAGATCCAGATACGATAGCAATCAGCCCCAGCATTTT
TRBV7-2,TRBJ1-1,.,.,CASSLGRRGSNTEAFF,TGTGCCAGCAGCTTAGGTCGGAGGGGCTCGAACACTGAAGCTTTCTTT
TRBV6-1,TRBJ2-7,.,.,CASSEGWGPYEQYF,TGTGCCAGCAGTGAAGGTTGGGGTCCTTACGAGCAGTACTTC